These 13 T cell receptor beta chains were all obtained from the same sample, sequenced in a study of T-cell memory formation after mild COVID-19 (TCRdb year 2021). Libraries were constructed by 5' RACE. Instrument used: Illumina NovaSeq 6000. TCRdb handled the public reads itself, with Q25 trimming in fastp and clone calling in MiXCR, and kept productive beta chains. Entries are consolidated by CDR3 protein sequence, retaining the most common genes and DNA. The sample profile shows over 130,000 distinct CDR3 sequences; 14% of them were found once. The top ten hold about 26% of the sample. Sequences were obtained from PBMCs or a T cell subset sorted from them (not recorded which). The source of these receptors is an adult woman who had mild COVID-19 (a few samples of this study predate the infection). The sample titles of this study are shuffled in the database, so cell type and time point are left out; the donor was told from shared clones.

Only a few counts were recorded for this clonotype. V is TRBV29-1 and J is TRBJ2-2, with 7 bases that match TRBD1. V lost 4 bases, J lost 3 bases, and 2 bases stayed unmatched. The germline gives CDR1 SQVTM, CDR2 ANQGSEA. The CDR3 loop spans 13 amino acids. The CDR3: CSVGDRYTGELFF. CDR3 in DNA: TGCAGCGTTGGGGACAGATACACCGGGGAGCTGTTTTTT.

This clonotype was seen more than once but under ten times. This chain joins TRBV20-1 and TRBJ1-1; no firm D call. The germline V gene encodes CDR1 DFQATT and CDR2 SNEGSKA (reference sequence). V shed 2 bases and J shed 5 bases, with 6 bases lying between them. The CDR3 sequence is 11 residues long. CDR3 coding DNA: TGCAGTGCTAGATTTGGGACTGAAGCTTTCTTT. The encoded protein is CSARFGTEAFF.

V gene TRBV12-3 or TRBV12-4 combines with J gene TRBJ2-7; TRBD2 is a possible D gene (6 bases). This CDR3 region has 13 residues. Deletions cut 6 bases from V and 3 bases from J, with 12 bases between. The DNA of the CDR3 is TGTGCCAGCAGCCCGACTAGTTTCTACGAGCAGTACTTC. Amino acid sequence: CASSPTSFYEQYF.

The chain is built from TRBV2 and TRBJ2-3, with 12 bases aligning to TRBD2. With V trimmed by 1 base and J by 1 base, 6 bases remained unmatched. Germline V gene data show CDR1 as SNHLY and CDR2 as FYNNEI. CDR3 length: 18 amino acids. The CDR3 nucleotides are TGTGCCAGCAGTGAAGGACTAGCGGGGGATCGGGGCACAGATACGCAGTATTTT. Encoded protein: CASSEGLAGDRGTDTQYF. Full variable domain (outside the CDR3, taken from reference TRBV2 and TRBJ2-3): EPEVTQTPSHQVTQMGQEVILRCVPISNHLYFYWYRQILGQKVEFLVSFYNNEISEKSEIFDDQFSVERPDGSNFTLKIRSTKLEDSAMYFCASSEGLAGDRGTDTQYFGPGTRLTVL.

The V and J genes are TRBV9 and TRBJ2-1, with a weak D call TRBD2 (5 bases). Germline values: CDR1 SGDLS, CDR2 YYNGEE. V lost 0 bases, J lost 10 bases, and 11 bases lay in between. The CDR3 extends over 13 amino acids. Here the CDR3 reads CASSVDAGEEQFF. In DNA form, the CDR3 reads TGTGCCAGCAGCGTAGATGCGGGCGAGGAGCAGTTCTTC.

This chain joins TRBV7-6 and TRBJ1-1; D is uncertain. The germline V gene has CDR1 SGHVS and CDR2 FNYEAQ. V shed 4 bases and J shed 5 bases, with 11 bases lying between them. The CDR3 has 13 residues. CDR3 protein: CASSSAVATEAFF. The CDR3 DNA sequence: TGTGCCAGCAGCTCGGCGGTGGCGACTGAAGCTTTCTTT.

The sample holds many counts of this clonotype. The DNA of the CDR3 is TGTGCCAGCAGCTCGTCAGGGACCTACGAGCAGTACTTC. Amino acids: CASSSSGTYEQYF. The V and J genes are TRBV7-8 and TRBJ2-7, with TRBD1 as a possible D gene (5 bases). Trimming pared 4 bases from V and 2 bases from J, leaving 9 bases between. CDR1 is SGHVS, CDR2 FQNEAQ, per germline. The CDR3 has 13 amino acids.

The chain is built from TRBV11-2 and TRBJ2-4; 11 bases line up with TRBD2. The CDR3 length is 16 residues. Unmatched junction bases numbered 8, after V lost 6 bases and J lost 4 bases. Germline loops: CDR1 SGHAT, CDR2 FQNNGV. The CDR3 DNA sequence: TGTGCCAGCAGACAGGTGACTAGCGGGGCGAAAAACATTCAGTACTTC. Encoded protein: CASRQVTSGAKNIQYF.

This clonotype was picked up a small number of times. The V gene is TRBV29-1, the J gene TRBJ2-5; 13 positions match TRBD2. This CDR3 comprises 15 residues. Trimming cost V 5 bases and J 0 bases; bases outside gene matches: 3. Germline assignment: CDR1 SQVTM and CDR2 ANQGSEA. The CDR3 sequence is CSVYGLAGDQETQYF. DNA for the CDR3: TGCAGCGTTTACGGACTAGCGGGGGACCAAGAGACCCAGTACTTC.

This clonotype has just a few counts. This chain joins TRBV29-1 and TRBJ1-2; 7 bases match TRBD1. There are 14 residues in the CDR3. Trimming at V came to 0 bases and at J to 4 bases, leaving 5 bases not matched to a gene. Looked up from germline, CDR1 is SQVTM and CDR2 is ANQGSEA. The CDR3 spells CSVEDGSGGYGYTF. DNA for the CDR3: TGCAGCGTTGAAGATGGGTCAGGGGGCTATGGCTACACCTTC.

The rearrangement uses TRBV7-9 and TRBJ2-2, with no clear D. Trimming took 5 bases from V and 6 from J, leaving 10 bases between them. The CDR3 is 13 residues long. Per germline, CDR1 SEHNR and CDR2 FQNEAQ (reference sequence). The CDR3 spells CASSPNLPGELFF. CDR3 nucleotide sequence: TGTGCCAGCAGCCCTAACTTACCCGGGGAGCTGTTTTTT.

This clonotype appeared a few times. The chain has TRBV2 and TRBJ1-2; 9 bases are shared with TRBD1. Losses at the gene ends were 5 bases for V and 5 bases for J; bases not matched to a gene: 6. The germline V gene encodes CDR1 SNHLY and CDR2 FYNNEI. The CDR3 extends over 14 amino acids. This chain's CDR3 is CASSPGQGGYGYTF. Here the CDR3 DNA reads TGTGCCAGCAGTCCGGGACAGGGAGGGTATGGCTACACCTTC.

The chain combines TRBV21-1 with TRBJ1-5; TRBD1 is taken as the D call from the table, unchecked against the DNA. TRBV21-1 counts as a pseudogene. This CDR3 contains 17 residues. In DNA form, the CDR3 reads TGTGCCAGCAGCAAGAAAGTGACAGGTGATAGCAATCAGCCCCAGCATTTT. It encodes CASSKKVTGDSNQPQHF.